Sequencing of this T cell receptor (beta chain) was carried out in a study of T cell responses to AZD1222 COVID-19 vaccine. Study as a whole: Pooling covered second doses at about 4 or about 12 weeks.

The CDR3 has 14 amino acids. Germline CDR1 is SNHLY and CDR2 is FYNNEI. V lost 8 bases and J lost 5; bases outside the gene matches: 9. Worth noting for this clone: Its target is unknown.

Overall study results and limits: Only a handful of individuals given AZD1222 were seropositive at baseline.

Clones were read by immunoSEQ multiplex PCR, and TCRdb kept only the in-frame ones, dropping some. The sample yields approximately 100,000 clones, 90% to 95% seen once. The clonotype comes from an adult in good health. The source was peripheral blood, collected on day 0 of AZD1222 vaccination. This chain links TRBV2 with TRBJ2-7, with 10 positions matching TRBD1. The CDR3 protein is CASAWTGGRNEQYF. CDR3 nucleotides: TGTGCCAGCGCCTGGACAGGGGGGAGGAACGAGCAGTACTTC.